This TCR beta chain was recorded in a study of T cell repertoires in cytomegalovirus infection. Looking at the study overall: Through public TCR beta signatures, both CMV infection and matching HLA type were indicated.

TCRdb re-called the reads through MiXCR, storing one row per CDR3 protein. In the table there are fewer than 850,000 distinct CDR3 sequences, almost 30% of which are singletons. Comment on this clonotype: Its antigen is not identified.

This clonotype was obtained from a human donor in good health (CMV status not recorded). Some clones in this sample may be carry-over from other donors' samples. Sequencing used cultured CD8+ T cells from PBMCs, obtained from culture after CMV antigen stimulation.

CDR3 residues: CASSQKMVPGTEAFF. CDR3 sequence (DNA): TGCGCCAGCAGCCAAAAAATGGTACCCGGCACTGAAGCTTTCTTT. This chain links TRBV4-1 with TRBJ1-1; D ambiguous. Germline loops: CDR1 MGHRA, CDR2 YSYEKL. The CDR3 covers 15 residues. Trimming took 2 bases from V and 4 from J, leaving 14 bases between them.